This TCR beta chain was profiled in a study of glioma-infiltrating T cells after dendritic cell vaccination. Findings and limits, study-wide: The cohort had few patients with full blood and tumor sets.

Selection required adequate fresh-frozen tumor tissue plus more than two years' survival data. The V and J ends lost 4 bases and 7 bases, in that order; junction bases with no gene match: 8. Germline V CDR1 and CDR2: MGHRA, YSYEKL. The CDR3 loop spans 16 amino acids. A word on this clone: What it recognizes is unknown.

The immunoSEQ assay amplified TCRB CDR3 from up to roughly 2 ug DNA. Assay used: immunoSEQ multiplex PCR; TCRdb lists only in-frame clones, some missing. The table shows roughly 98,000 clones, with 85% to 90% occurring only once. The source material was blood, sampled before dendritic cell vaccination. The receptor comes from a human donor with glioblastoma. This rearrangement joins TRBV4-1 to TRBJ2-1; 12 bases map to TRBD2. CDR3 region: CASSPTASGRDNEQFF. Written as DNA, the CDR3 is TGCGCCAGCAGCCCCACCGCTAGCGGGAGGGATAATGAGCAGTTCTTC.